Listed below are T cell receptor beta chains from one sample, sequenced in a study of T cells in Graves' hyperthyroidism and ophthalmopathy. TCRdb reprocessed the multiplex PCR reads via MiXCR and lists one record per CDR3 protein. The data contain about 420,000 distinct CDR3 sequences, 15% to 19% of them singletons. What was sequenced was blood. These receptors were collected from a woman aged 18-35 years with Graves' hyperthyroidism. CDR3s include the opening cysteine and the closing phenylalanine or tryptophan. The D gene is left open where the match is weak.

length	V	D	J	CDR3
14	TRBV2	.	TRBJ1-4	CASSLFGVREKLFF
14	TRBV6-2/TRBV6-3	TRBD2	TRBJ2-1	CASSPQRERNEQFF
16	TRBV10-3	TRBD2	TRBJ2-3	CAIRKVPAGGPHTQYF
15	TRBV28	.	TRBJ2-1	CASEGRKSSYNEQFF
14	TRBV5-1	.	TRBJ1-6	CASSLASANSPLHF
13	TRBV10-2	.	TRBJ1-1	CASSEVGGTEAFF
14	TRBV28	.	TRBJ2-2	CASGIQGNTGELFF
13	TRBV29-1	TRBD1	TRBJ1-2	CSVPTTGGNGYTF
11	TRBV2	.	TRBJ2-5	CASRLQETQYF
14	TRBV7-8	.	TRBJ2-6	CASSQFTGANVLTF
14	TRBV6-5	.	TRBJ2-1	CASQRTGTHNEQFF